Each of the 6 T cell receptor beta chains below was sequenced from the same sample in a study of blood T cell repertoires in COVID-19. Measured with immunoSEQ multiplex PCR; TCRdb has only the in-frame clones, and not every one. This sample has 200,000 to 250,000 clones, with 85% found just once. Sequences were obtained from PBMCs or T cells enriched from blood (not recorded which). The receptors come from a man aged 35-49 years who had recovered from COVID-19.

The chain joins TRBV7-3 to TRBJ1-6; possibly TRBD1 for D (5 bases). V lost 0 bases to trimming and J lost 9 bases, with 15 bases between them. This CDR3 is built from 16 residues. Germline loops: CDR1 SGHTA, CDR2 FQGTGA. CDR3 residues: CASSLTQGGRGSPLHF. The CDR3, as DNA: TGTGCCAGCAGCTTAACCCAGGGAGGGCGAGGTTCACCCCTCCACTTT.

The chain combines TRBV5-1 with TRBJ1-3; TRBD1 might be the D (6 bases). From germline, CDR1 is SGHRS and CDR2 YFSETQ. Trimming removed 3 bases at V and 4 bases at J, with 14 bases between. The length of the CDR3 is 15 residues. CDR3 protein: CASSYDRTAGNTIYF. Here the CDR3 DNA reads TGCGCCAGCAGCTACGACCGGACAGCCGGAAACACCATATATTTT.

This clone was recorded once. The rearrangement links TRBV28 to TRBJ1-5; 9 nucleotides agree with TRBD1. J lost 7 bases, V lost 4 bases, and 8 bases had no gene match. This CDR3 spans 15 amino acids. The germline CDR1 and CDR2 sequences are MDHEN and SYDVKM. The chain's CDR3 is CASSSTGTGNQPQHF. The CDR3 region has the DNA TGTGCCAGCAGTTCGACCGGGACAGGGAACCAGCCCCAGCATTTT.

V is TRBV27 and J is TRBJ2-1, with D possibly matching TRBD2 (6 bases). The V end lost 1 base, the J end lost 5 bases, and 18 bases lay between the germline ends. CDR1 and CDR2 (germline): MNHEY, SMNVEV (reference sequence). CDR3 length: 17 residues. CDR3 residues: CASSLWGVPKGNNEQFF. The CDR3 nucleotides read TGTGCCAGCAGTTTATGGGGGGTCCCTAAGGGTAACAATGAGCAGTTCTTC.

This rearrangement joins TRBV2 to TRBJ2-7; 11 bases fit TRBD1. Per the germline V gene, CDR1 is SNHLY and CDR2 is FYNNEI. V lost 5 bases to trimming and J lost 4 bases; unmatched junction nucleotides: 4. The CDR3 totals 14 residues. CDR3 residues: CASSKGQGAYEQYF. The CDR3, as DNA: TGTGCCAGCAGTAAAGGACAGGGGGCATACGAGCAGTACTTC.

V and J are TRBV14 and TRBJ2-7; 9 nucleotides match TRBD2. The CDR3 sequence is 18 residues long. V dropped 2 bases and J dropped 7; count of bases not matched to a gene: 18. The germline gives CDR1 SGHDN, CDR2 FVKESK. The CDR3 DNA reads TGTGCCAGCAGCCAATATAGCCTAGCGGGATCCCTGGGAGTGGAGCAGTACTTC. This sequence encodes CASSQYSLAGSLGVEQYF.